These 26 T cell receptor beta chains came from one sample sequenced in a study of blood T cell repertoires in COVID-19. Sequencing used immunoSEQ multiplex PCR; TCRdb keeps in-frame clones, though not all of them. The table lists roughly 250,000 clones, 81% of them singletons. The source material was peripheral blood. The receptors here all came from a woman in her sixties or seventies with active or convalescent COVID-19.

J is TRBJ2-7 and V is TRBV11-2, with D unclear. Germline values: CDR1 SGHAT, CDR2 FQNNGV. The CDR3 contains 12 residues. The V end was cut by 0 bases, the J end by 4 bases, with 4 bases between. The CDR3 DNA sequence: TGTGCCAGCAGCTTAGACCCTTACGAGCAGTACTTC. This sequence encodes CASSLDPYEQYF. Complete variable domain (other parts from reference TRBV11-2 and TRBJ2-7): EAGVAQSPRYKIIEKRQSVAFWCNPISGHATLYWYQQILGQGPKLLIQFQNNGVVDDSQLPKDRFSAERLKGVDSTLKIQPAKLEDSAVYLCASSLDPYEQYFGPGTRLTVT.

The rearrangement joins TRBV19 to TRBJ2-5; 8 bases agree with TRBD2. The germline gives CDR1 LNHDA, CDR2 SQIVND (reference sequence). The length of the CDR3 is 14 residues. V was pared by 7 bases and J by 5 bases, with 9 bases of the junction left unmatched. CDR3 bases: TGTGCCAGTAACCAGGGGACTAGAGCTGAGACCCAGTACTTC. Translation: CASNQGTRAETQYF.

The rearrangement joins TRBV7-9 to TRBJ2-5; tentatively, D is TRBD1 (6 bases). Trimming took off 8 bases at V and 0 bases at J, with 10 bases between the two ends. CDR3 size: 13 residues. Germline V CDR1 and CDR2: SEHNR, FQNEAQ (reference sequence). The CDR3: CASLGTNQETQYF. DNA for the CDR3: TGTGCCAGCCTTGGGACAAACCAAGAGACCCAGTACTTC.

The chain joins TRBV7-8 to TRBJ2-3; 7 bases line up with TRBD2. Per germline, CDR1 SGHVS and CDR2 FQNEAQ. Trimming took 1 base from V and 2 from J; bases not matched to a gene: 12. The CDR3 consists of 18 residues. The CDR3, as DNA: TGTGCCAGCAGCTTAGTTGCACCTAGACTAGCTGCCACAGATACGCAGTATTTT. Its protein product is CASSLVAPRLAATDTQYF.

This chain joins TRBV7-8 and TRBJ1-1; TRBD1 aligns across 10 bases. This CDR3 region has 15 residues. V lost 3 bases to trimming and J lost 3 bases; unmatched junction nucleotides: 4. CDR1 SGHVS and CDR2 FQNEAQ come from the germline V gene. The DNA for the CDR3 is TGTGCCAGCAGCTTGGACAGGGGGGCGGACACTGAAGCTTTCTTT. Protein sequence: CASSLDRGADTEAFF.

This clone came up once. V and J are TRBV5-6 and TRBJ1-1, with D unresolved. Germline V gene data show CDR1 as SGHDT and CDR2 as YYEEEE. Deletions cut 4 bases from V and 11 bases from J, with 12 bases between. The CDR3 contains 11 residues. The CDR3 reads CASSAGPGAFF. The CDR3 DNA reads as TGTGCCAGCAGCGCGGGCCCGGGGGCTTTCTTT.

The chain links TRBV28 to TRBJ1-5, with 9 bases that match TRBD1. CDR1 MDHEN and CDR2 SYDVKM come from the germline V gene. The CDR3 contains 15 residues. V lost 3 bases and J lost 7; bases outside the gene matches: 7. The CDR3 is CASSLGYRGQQPQHF. In nucleotides, the CDR3 is TGTGCCAGCAGTTTGGGTTACAGGGGGCAGCAGCCCCAGCATTTT.

This chain connects TRBV4-3 to TRBJ2-7; TRBD2 matches at 11 bases. The germline gives CDR1 LGHNA, CDR2 YSLEER. The V gene end was trimmed by 5 bases and the J gene end by 6 bases; junction bases not matched to a gene: 9. The CDR3 is 15 residues long. The CDR3, as DNA: TGCGCCAGCAGCTTCAGAGGTAGCGGGGGGGTCGAGCAGTACTTC. This sequence encodes CASSFRGSGGVEQYF.

This chain links TRBV5-4 with TRBJ1-2; the D gene is possibly TRBD1 (5 bases). The CDR3 consists of 14 residues. Germline V lookup: CDR1 SGHNT, CDR2 YYREEE (reference sequence). V was trimmed by 3 bases and J by 7 bases, leaving 16 bases between them. The CDR3 loop is CASSSGGDLGGYTF. In DNA form, the CDR3 reads TGTGCCAGCAGCTCCGGCGGGGACTTGGGTGGCTACACCTTC.

This clone came up a few times. This sequence joins TRBV7-8 and TRBJ1-5; weak D call: TRBD1 (5 bases). Trimming stripped 1 base from V and 2 bases from J, with 12 bases between. Germline CDR1 reads SGHVS; CDR2 reads FQNEAQ. This CDR3 has 16 amino acids. The CDR3 DNA reads as TGTGCCAGCAGCTTAGGTGGGGGGAAAGGCAATCAGCCCCAGCATTTT. Translation: CASSLGGGKGNQPQHF.

The chain couples TRBV25-1 to TRBJ1-2, with D possibly matching TRBD1 (5 bases). The CDR3 covers 14 residues. CDR1 and CDR2 (germline): MGHDK, SYGVNS. V was clipped by 2 bases and J by 2 bases, with 9 bases between them. Written as DNA, the CDR3 is TGTGCCAGCAGTGAAGCAGGGATCAACTATGGCTACACCTTC. It is translated as CASSEAGINYGYTF.

The V and J genes are TRBV18 and TRBJ2-7; 8 positions match TRBD2. The CDR3 length is 13 residues. The germline V gene encodes CDR1 KGHSH and CDR2 LQKENI. After removal of 6 bases from V and 5 bases from J, the junction contained 6 bases not matched to a gene. The CDR3 coding sequence is TGTGCCAGCTCGGCGGGACTAGTTGACGAGCAGTACTTC. This gives the protein CASSAGLVDEQYF.

The chain links TRBV19 to TRBJ2-7; weak D call: TRBD2 (5 bases). The V gene lost 7 bases and the J gene lost 0 bases, with 7 bases spanning the gap. Germline V gives CDR1 LNHDA, CDR2 SQIVND (reference sequence). The CDR3 is made up of 12 amino acids. The CDR3 DNA reads TGTGCCAGTACCGGGAACTCCTACGAGCAGTACTTC. Translated, it gives CASTGNSYEQYF.

V and J are TRBV11-3 and TRBJ1-2; 9 nucleotides align to TRBD1. This CDR3 has 16 residues. Germline CDR1 and CDR2: SGHNT and YENEEA. V lost 4 bases to trimming and J lost 6 bases; unmatched junction nucleotides: 12. The CDR3 DNA sequence: TGTGCCAGCAGCTCGAAACAGGGGGCAGTTCTGAATGGCTACACCTTC. Translation: CASSSKQGAVLNGYTF.

The chain combines TRBV6-5 with TRBJ2-7, with 7 bases lining up with TRBD1. The CDR3 is 15 residues long. V trimming: 2 bases; J trimming: 2 bases; junction bases outside the gene matches: 6. Germline CDR1 is MNHEY and CDR2 is SVGAGI. The CDR3 coding sequence is TGTGCCAGCAGTTACGATACCCAGGGGGCCTACGAGCAGTACTTC. Protein sequence: CASSYDTQGAYEQYF.

V and J are TRBV6-6 and TRBJ2-7; TRBD1 matches at 10 bases. CDR3 length equals 16 residues. The germline CDR1 and CDR2 sequences are MNHNY and SVGAGI (reference sequence). Trimming took 6 bases from V and 3 from J; bases not matched to a gene: 11. CDR3 nucleotides: TGTGCCAGCAGGAATCATTACGGGACAGGGGTCTACGAGCAGTACTTC. Its translation is CASRNHYGTGVYEQYF.

The V call is TRBV3-1 (or the pseudogene TRBV3-2), the J call TRBJ2-5, with D possibly matching TRBD2 (5 bases). The CDR3 is 13 amino acids. Germline-derived CDR1 and CDR2 are LGHDT and YNNKEL (reference sequence). Trimming took off 0 bases at V and 10 bases at J, with 12 bases between the two ends. The CDR3 coding sequence is TGTGCCAGCAGCCAAGAACCTCTCGGGGACCAGTACTTC. Protein product: CASSQEPLGDQYF.

This clone showed up many times. The chain recombines TRBV7-2 with TRBJ2-2; D call uncertain. Trimming removed 2 bases at V and 1 base at J, with 5 bases between. Germline assignment: CDR1 SGHTA and CDR2 FQGNSA. The CDR3 consists of 14 residues. The CDR3 coding sequence is TGTGCCAGCAGCTTAAAGCGGAACACCGGGGAGCTGTTTTTT. Its translation is CASSLKRNTGELFF.

In this sample, this clone turned up once. The chain couples TRBV6-1 to TRBJ2-5, with TRBD1 matching over 9 bases. The CDR3 extends over 17 amino acids. Germline-derived CDR1 and CDR2 are MNHNS and SASEGT. V lost 2 bases, J lost 5 bases, and 12 bases stayed unmatched. CDR3 protein: CASSETVWTGASETQYF. The DNA of the CDR3 is TGTGCCAGCAGTGAAACAGTTTGGACAGGGGCTTCCGAGACCCAGTACTTC.

V is TRBV5-6 and J is TRBJ2-7; 7 positions agree with TRBD1. J gave up 3 bases and V 3 bases, and 6 bases lay outside the gene matches. Germline V lookup: CDR1 SGHDT, CDR2 YYEEEE. The CDR3 is 14 residues long. CDR3 bases: TGTGCCAGCAGCTGGGACAGTAGGAACTACGAGCAGTACTTC. Translated, it gives CASSWDSRNYEQYF.

This clone came up a few times. The genes are TRBV12-3 or TRBV12-4 and TRBJ1-1; D may be TRBD1 (5 bases). This CDR3 is 13 amino acids long. V shed 1 base and J shed 6 bases, with 9 bases lying between them. The CDR3 region is CASSLGTTAEAFF. CDR3 nucleotide sequence: TGTGCCAGCAGTTTAGGGACAACCGCTGAAGCTTTCTTT.

J is TRBJ2-7 and V is TRBV19, with D possibly matching TRBD2 (6 bases). Deletions cut 3 bases from V and 6 bases from J, with 15 bases between. The V gene's germline CDR1 is LNHDA and CDR2 SQIVND (reference sequence). The CDR3 sequence is 14 residues long. CDR3 amino acids: CASSIRDFGGEQYF. In DNA, the CDR3 is TGTGCCAGTAGTATCCGGGACTTCGGGGGCGAGCAGTACTTC.

Here the CDR3 reads CASRLGQAPRATNEKLFF. In nucleotides, the CDR3 is TGTGCCAGCAGGTTGGGACAGGCCCCCCGTGCAACTAATGAAAAACTGTTTTTT. The chain recombines TRBV11-2 with TRBJ1-4; 8 nucleotides match TRBD1. CDR1 and CDR2 (germline): SGHAT, FQNNGV. J was trimmed by 0 bases and V by 6 bases; bases with no gene match: 12. This CDR3 contains 18 residues.

The chain uses TRBV5-1 and TRBJ2-3; the match to TRBD2 covers 9 bases. This CDR3 comprises 14 residues. J gave up 5 bases and V 4 bases, and 5 bases lay outside the gene matches. The germline V gene encodes CDR1 SGHRS and CDR2 YFSETQ. In nucleotides, the CDR3 is TGCGCCAGCAGCATAGCGGGGGCGGGAGATACGCAGTATTTT. This codes for CASSIAGAGDTQYF.

J is TRBJ2-2 and V is TRBV3-1 (or the pseudogene TRBV3-2); TRBD2 agrees at 11 bases. The V and J ends lost 6 bases and 2 bases, in that order; junction bases with no gene match: 2. The CDR3 consists of 15 residues. Germline V lookup: CDR1 LGHDT, CDR2 YNNKEL (reference sequence). CDR3 in DNA: TGTGCCAGCAGAACTAGCGGGGGTAACACCGGGGAGCTGTTTTTT. This sequence encodes CASRTSGGNTGELFF.

This chain joins TRBV7-8 and TRBJ1-6; 9 bases agree with TRBD1. V lost 1 base and J lost 5; bases outside the gene matches: 6. Germline values: CDR1 SGHVS, CDR2 FQNEAQ. The CDR3 contains 17 residues. Here the CDR3 DNA reads TGTGCCAGCAGCTTAGGACTTAGGACAGGGGATAATTCACCCCTCCACTTT. It codes for CASSLGLRTGDNSPLHF.